The 20 T cell receptor beta chains below were found in one sample sequenced in a study of OX40 agonist ivuxolimab in advanced cancers. Generated by immunoSEQ multiplex PCR, the TCRdb table keeps only in-frame clones and is missing some. The table has more than 80,000 clones, 75% to 95% seen once; the top ten hold 8.4%. The starting material was CD4+ or CD8+ T cells sorted from blood, obtained in a trial of the OX40 agonist ivuxolimab. Receptor source: an adult with an advanced solid tumor such as melanoma, head and neck, liver or kidney cancer.

This clone has just one count. Sequence at one end of the junction differs from germline and may be a read error. This sequence joins TRBV9 and TRBJ2-4, with 8 positions matching TRBD1. The CDR3 is 14 residues long. The germline V gene encodes CDR1 SGDLS and CDR2 YYNGEE. Written as DNA, the CDR3 is TGTGCCAGCAGCGTAGGGGATTCCGGGACAGGCCCCCTATTC. Translating it yields CASSVGDSGTGPLF.

This chain uses TRBV4-3 with TRBJ2-1, with D perhaps matching TRBD2 (7 bases). CDR1 is LGHNA, CDR2 YSLEER, per germline. The CDR3 runs 13 residues. Trimming shortened V by 5 bases and J by 12 bases, and 17 bases separated the two germline ends. DNA of the CDR3: TGCGCCAGCAGCTGGAGGGGGGGCGAGGCGCAGTTCTTC. Protein product: CASSWRGGEAQFF.

J is TRBJ1-1 and V is TRBV7-9; weak D call: TRBD1 (5 bases). The CDR3 extends over 12 amino acids. Trimming removed 3 bases at V and 6 bases at J, with 8 bases between. The germline CDR1 and CDR2 sequences are SEHNR and FQNEAQ (reference sequence). The CDR3 region has the DNA TGTGCCAGCAGCTTGGGGGGGTCTGAAGCTTTCTTT. Protein: CASSLGGSEAFF. Complete variable domain (other parts from reference TRBV7-9 and TRBJ1-1): DTGVSQNPRHKITKRGQNVTFRCDPISEHNRLYWYRQTLGQGPEFLTYFQNEAQLEKSRLLSDRFSAERPKGSFSTLEIQRTEQGDSAMYLCASSLGGSEAFFGQGTRLTVV.

This chain links TRBV28 with TRBJ2-6; D gene unclear. V lost 8 bases and J 1 base, leaving 9 bases between the germline ends. This CDR3 has 14 residues. From germline, CDR1 is MDHEN and CDR2 SYDVKM. Here the CDR3 reads CASLETSGANVLTF. For the CDR3, the DNA is TGTGCCAGCCTTGAAACTTCTGGGGCCAACGTCCTGACTTTC.

The chain joins TRBV6-6 to TRBJ1-1; D is unresolved. The CDR3 is 14 amino acids. Trimming left V 1 base short and J 4 bases short, with 10 bases between. The V gene's germline CDR1 is MNHNY and CDR2 SVGAGI (reference sequence). The CDR3 reads CASSYYQRSTEAFF. The CDR3 DNA sequence: TGTGCCAGCAGTTACTACCAGAGAAGCACTGAAGCTTTCTTT.

CDR3 sequence reads: CASSTTSVSSTDTQYF. The CDR3 DNA sequence: TGTGCCAGCAGTACGACTAGCGTGAGTAGCACAGATACGCAGTATTTT. This chain joins TRBV28 and TRBJ2-3, with TRBD2 identical over 8 bases. CDR1 and CDR2 (germline): MDHEN, SYDVKM. Trimming removed 5 bases from V and 0 bases from J; junction bases left unmatched: 7. The CDR3 totals 16 residues.

The chain recombines TRBV27 with TRBJ2-5; D is ambiguous. The CDR3 has 13 amino acids. V was pared by 2 bases and J by 5 bases, with 9 bases between. CDR1 and CDR2 from the germline V gene are MNHEY and SMNVEV (reference sequence). CDR3 sequence: CASSLVPGETQYF. Written as DNA, the CDR3 is TGTGCCAGCAGTTTAGTGCCCGGGGAGACCCAGTACTTC.

Only a few counts were recorded for this clone. J is TRBJ2-6 and V is TRBV15; D is unclear. CDR3 length: 16 amino acids. Trimming took off 4 bases at V and 1 base at J, with 11 bases between the two ends. Germline V lookup: CDR1 LNHNV, CDR2 YYDKDF (reference sequence). This chain's CDR3 is CATSTQILSGANVLTF. DNA for the CDR3: TGTGCCACCAGCACTCAAATCCTTTCTGGGGCCAACGTCCTGACTTTC.

This clone has a single count. This chain links TRBV29-1 with TRBJ2-7, with 7 nucleotides matching TRBD2. Germline V lookup: CDR1 SQVTM, CDR2 ANQGSEA. V lost 7 bases to trimming and J lost 6 bases; unmatched junction nucleotides: 9. The CDR3 covers 12 residues. CDR3 sequence: CSAVDGGGEQYV. CDR3 nucleotide sequence: TGCAGCGCCGTGGATGGGGGGGGCGAGCAGTACGTC.

The chain links TRBV7-9 to TRBJ2-1, with 12 bases identical to TRBD2. Germline V gene sequence: CDR1 SEHNR, CDR2 FQNEAQ (reference sequence). The V gene end was trimmed by 5 bases and the J gene end by 9 bases; junction bases not matched to a gene: 8. The CDR3 runs to 15 residues. In DNA form, the CDR3 reads TGTGCCAGCAGCCCCCCTAGCGGGAGGGGAGGTGAGCAGTTCTTC. Amino acids: CASSPPSGRGGEQFF. Complete variable domain (other parts from reference TRBV7-9 and TRBJ2-1): DTGVSQNPRHKITKRGQNVTFRCDPISEHNRLYWYRQTLGQGPEFLTYFQNEAQLEKSRLLSDRFSAERPKGSFSTLEIQRTEQGDSAMYLCASSPPSGRGGEQFFGPGTRLTVL.

V and J are TRBV6-6 and TRBJ2-1, with a tentative D call TRBD2 (5 bases). The germline V and J ends were trimmed by 6 bases and 2 bases, with 14 bases remaining between them. The CDR3 runs 15 residues. The germline CDR1 and CDR2 sequences are MNHNY and SVGAGI (reference sequence). The CDR3 loop reads CASSPGRGTYNEQFF. CDR3 DNA sequence: TGTGCCAGCAGCCCGGGAAGAGGGACCTACAATGAGCAGTTCTTC.

The chain is built from TRBV6-4 and TRBJ1-1, with D perhaps TRBD1 (5 bases). CDR1 is MRHNA and CDR2 is SNTAGT in the germline V gene. Trimming removed 8 bases at V and 1 base at J, with 17 bases between. This CDR3 has 15 amino acids. CDR3 region: CASRPMGGKNTEAFF. The CDR3, as DNA: TGTGCCAGCCGCCCCATGGGGGGTAAGAACACTGAAGCTTTCTTT.

This clone appeared once. This sequence joins TRBV6-5 and TRBJ2-1; tentatively, D is TRBD2 (6 bases). CDR3 size: 15 residues. The germline CDR1 and CDR2 sequences are MNHEY and SVGAGI. Trimming took 6 bases from V and 4 from J, leaving 16 bases between them. The CDR3 loop reads CASSYLATPYNEQFF. CDR3 DNA: TGTGCCAGCAGCTACCTAGCGACCCCTTACAATGAGCAGTTCTTC.

This clone was counted a single time. The genes are TRBV19 and TRBJ2-1, with unresolved D. The CDR3 has 14 amino acids. Germline V gives CDR1 LNHDA, CDR2 SQIVND (reference sequence). V lost 0 bases and J 4 bases, leaving 7 bases between the germline ends. CDR3 bases: TGTGCCAGTAGTATAGATCTCGAGTACAATGAGCAGTTCTTC. This gives the protein CASSIDLEYNEQFF.

The chain links TRBV19 to TRBJ1-5, with D hard to call. Germline loops: CDR1 LNHDA, CDR2 SQIVND (reference sequence). V was pared by 1 base and J by 0 bases, with 10 bases between. This CDR3 is built from 16 residues. CDR3 sequence: CASSIVREYSNQPQHF. The CDR3 DNA reads as TGTGCCAGTAGTATAGTCAGAGAGTATAGCAATCAGCCCCAGCATTTT.

This chain joins TRBV4-1 and TRBJ2-3, with TRBD2 identical over 7 bases. The V segment lost 1 base and the J segment 5 bases; nucleotides outside the gene matches: 6. CDR1 and CDR2 (germline): MGHRA, YSYEKL. This CDR3 has 15 amino acids. This CDR3 reads CASSQGEGLRDTQYF. Written as DNA, the CDR3 is TGCGCCAGCAGCCAAGGGGAGGGGTTGAGAGATACGCAGTATTTT.

The CDR3: CASSQNGNTIYF. Written as DNA, the CDR3 is TGCGCCAGCAGCCAAAACGGGAACACCATATATTTT. The chain employs TRBV4-1 and TRBJ1-3; D gene ambiguous. This CDR3 region has 12 residues. Germline V gene sequence: CDR1 MGHRA, CDR2 YSYEKL. The ends were cut back, 2 bases at V and 7 bases at J, with 6 bases in the middle.

This clone was seen a single time. V usage is TRBV6-1 and J usage is TRBJ1-1, with D uncertain. The CDR3 sequence is 11 residues long. With 8 bases removed from V and 1 base from J, the gap between germline ends came to 5 bases. The germline gives CDR1 MNHNS, CDR2 SASEGT. The CDR3: CASEENTEAFF. The CDR3 coding sequence is TGTGCCAGCGAGGAGAACACTGAAGCTTTCTTT.

The chain couples TRBV28 to TRBJ1-1; the match to TRBD1 covers 10 bases. The V segment lost 7 bases and the J segment 0 bases; nucleotides outside the gene matches: 11. From germline, CDR1 is MDHEN and CDR2 SYDVKM. The CDR3 is 17 residues long. The CDR3 bases are TGTGCCAGCATAACTACGGGACAGGGGTGGGTGAACACTGAAGCTTTCTTT. Translation gives CASITTGQGWVNTEAFF.

The V call is TRBV15, the J call TRBJ2-5; D uncertain. Trimming removed 4 bases at V and 0 bases at J, with 6 bases between. This CDR3 region has 13 residues. Germline V lookup: CDR1 LNHNV, CDR2 YYDKDF (reference sequence). The CDR3 DNA follows: TGTGCCACCAGCACCAGGTACCAAGAGACCCAGTACTTC. It specifies CATSTRYQETQYF.